This passage covers 17 T cell receptor beta chains from one sample sequenced in a study of cytotoxic CD8 clonotypes in ibrutinib-treated CLL. The assay was immunoSEQ multiplex PCR, and TCRdb's table has in-frame clones only and misses some. The sample yields fewer than 70,000 clones, about 72% seen once. The source material was PBMCs, sampled after 12 months of ibrutinib treatment. The receptors were gathered from a human donor with chronic lymphocytic leukemia.

The chain links TRBV25-1 to TRBJ2-3; perhaps TRBD2 as D (5 bases). V was cut by 2 bases and J by 11 bases, with 14 bases left in between. Germline lookup yields CDR1 MGHDK and CDR2 SYGVNS. CDR3 size: 13 residues. The DNA of the CDR3 is TGTGCCAGCAGTGAAAGCTTGGGGAGTGGGCAGTATTTT. Encoded protein: CASSESLGSGQYF.

V gene TRBV6-1 combines with J gene TRBJ2-1; perhaps TRBD2 as D (5 bases). The CDR3 has 15 residues. The germline V gene encodes CDR1 MNHNS and CDR2 SASEGT. The CDR3 protein is CVVPFLGVADNEQFF. CDR3 DNA sequence: TGTGTCGTACCTTTCCTGGGAGTCGCCGACAATGAGCAGTTCTTC.

This clone has only one observation. The chain combines TRBV7-5 with TRBJ1-5; whether TRBD1, the table's D call, matches the DNA was not checked. TRBV7-5 is labeled a pseudogene. This CDR3 region has 18 residues. The CDR3 is CVRSLVVDSPPLNQPQHF. CDR3 in DNA: TGTGTCAGAAGCTTAGTTGTCGACAGCCCCCCACTCAATCAGCCCCAGCATTTT.

This sequence joins TRBV11-2 and TRBJ2-2, with D perhaps matching TRBD1 or TRBD2 (5 bases each). CDR3 length: 13 amino acids. V lost 8 bases and J lost 0, with 7 bases in between. The germline CDR1 and CDR2 sequences are SGHAT and FQNNGV. CDR3 residues: CASWDPNTGELFF. CDR3 coding DNA: TGTGCCAGCTGGGACCCGAACACCGGGGAGCTGTTTTTT. The full variable domain, its missing parts supplied by reference TRBV11-2 and TRBJ2-2, is EAGVAQSPRYKIIEKRQSVAFWCNPISGHATLYWYQQILGQGPKLLIQFQNNGVVDDSQLPKDRFSAERLKGVDSTLKIQPAKLEDSAVYLCASWDPNTGELFFGEGSRLTVL.

This chain joins TRBV7-6 and TRBJ2-1; D not resolved. V was pared by 0 bases and J by 15 bases, with 12 bases between. Per germline, CDR1 SGHVS and CDR2 FNYEAQ. CDR3 length equals 12 residues. CDR3 nucleotides: TGTGCCAGCAGCTTAGCGGCTCGTGGATGGTTCTTC. Protein: CASSLAARGWFF.

This clone was seen just once. The chain joins TRBV11-2 to TRBJ2-5; D unclear. V was shortened by 3 bases and J by 5 bases, with 13 bases between the two germline ends. This CDR3 region has 14 residues. Germline CDR1 is SGHAT and CDR2 is FQNNGV. The CDR3 DNA is TGTGCCAGCAGCTTCAGAGGATTCGGGGAGACCCAGTACTTC. Translating it yields CASSFRGFGETQYF.

V and J are TRBV2 and TRBJ2-4; tentative D call: TRBD2 (6 bases). V lost 6 bases, J lost 0 bases, and 12 bases lay in between. This CDR3 is built from 15 residues. Germline loops: CDR1 SNHLY, CDR2 FYNNEI. CDR3 protein: CASSEDYLAKNIQYF. CDR3 in DNA: TGTGCCAGCAGCGAGGACTATCTAGCCAAAAACATTCAGTACTTC.

The chain has TRBV7-2 and TRBJ1-5; TRBD1 aligns across 7 bases. Germline V gives CDR1 SGHTA, CDR2 FQGNSA. This CDR3 spans 16 amino acids. The V segment lost 5 bases and the J segment 0 bases; nucleotides outside the gene matches: 7. In DNA form, the CDR3 reads TGTGCCAGCAGCCCCGGCCGGGACAGTAGCAATCAGCCCCAGCATTTT. Residues: CASSPGRDSSNQPQHF. Full variable domain (missing parts from reference TRBV7-2 and TRBJ1-5): GAGVSQSPSNKVTEKGKDVELRCDPISGHTALYWYRQSLGQGLEFLIYFQGNSAPDKSGLPSDRFSAERTGGSVSTLTIQRTQQEDSAVYLCASSPGRDSSNQPQHFGDGTRLSIL.

The rearrangement links TRBV5-1 to TRBJ2-1; D not certain. The CDR3 covers 14 residues. The germline gives CDR1 SGHRS, CDR2 YFSETQ. V was pared by 7 bases and J by 8 bases, with 19 bases between. The DNA for the CDR3 is TGCGCCAGCGCCACAGATCGATTTATCGATGAGCAGTTCTTC. Protein product: CASATDRFIDEQFF.

The chain links TRBV4-2 to TRBJ1-4, with 12 bases matching TRBD1. The J segment lost 1 base and the V segment lost 1 base, leaving 10 bases of the junction unmatched. The CDR3 covers 20 residues. Germline CDR1 LGHNA, CDR2 YNFKEQ. CDR3 nucleotide sequence: TGTGCCAGCAGCCAAGTCCCGGGACAGGGGGCCGAGGGAACTAATGAAAAACTGTTTTTT. It specifies CASSQVPGQGAEGTNEKLFF.

DNA of the CDR3: TGCGCCAGCAGCTTGCCCGACGGCCCCTACGAGCAGTACTTC. It yields the protein CASSLPDGPYEQYF. J is TRBJ2-7 and V is TRBV5-1; D ambiguous. CDR3 length: 14 residues. V lost 1 base, J lost 2 bases, and 10 bases lay in between. CDR1 and CDR2 (germline): SGHRS, YFSETQ.

The J gene is TRBJ2-3, the V gene TRBV5-6; D possibly corresponds to TRBD1 (6 bases). The CDR3 has 15 residues. The V end lost 2 bases, the J end lost 2 bases, and 12 bases lay between the germline ends. Germline CDR1 is SGHDT and CDR2 is YYEEEE. The chain's CDR3 is CASSFLTGTTDTQYF. The CDR3 bases are TGTGCCAGCAGCTTCTTGACAGGAACCACAGATACGCAGTATTTT.

The rearrangement links TRBV30 to TRBJ2-7; 8 bases are shared with TRBD2. Looked up from germline, CDR1 is GTSNPN and CDR2 is SVGIG (reference sequence). The CDR3 runs 14 residues. J lost 3 bases, V lost 2 bases, and 6 bases had no gene match. The CDR3: CAWSPIAGNYEQYF. DNA of the CDR3: TGTGCCTGGAGTCCAATAGCGGGAAACTACGAGCAGTACTTC.

This clone was seen only once. J is TRBJ2-4 and V is TRBV30; 7 positions agree with TRBD1. This CDR3 comprises 14 residues. J gave up 3 bases and V 7 bases, and 9 bases lay outside the gene matches. Per the germline V gene, CDR1 is GTSNPN and CDR2 is SVGIG (reference sequence). CDR3 nucleotides: TGTGCCTTGTCGACAGGGAACAACAAAAACATTCAGTACTTC. It codes for CALSTGNNKNIQYF.

The rearrangement links TRBV7-8 to TRBJ2-7, with 8 bases lining up with TRBD2. This CDR3 is 14 amino acids long. The germline gives CDR1 SGHVS, CDR2 FQNEAQ. J gave up 5 bases and V 5 bases, and 8 bases lay outside the gene matches. CDR3 in amino acids: CASSQGLGIDEQYF. The CDR3 nucleotides read TGTGCCAGCAGCCAGGGACTAGGAATAGACGAGCAGTACTTC.

The chain carries TRBV7-9 and TRBJ1-1; D is undetermined. In germline, CDR1 is SEHNR, CDR2 FQNEAQ (reference sequence). The CDR3 loop spans 17 amino acids. V lost 5 bases, J lost 7 bases, and 26 bases lay in between. CDR3 DNA: TGTGCCAGCAGCCAAGGAAGGATCGGGAGTCGTTGGGGTGAAGCTTTCTTT. It codes for CASSQGRIGSRWGEAFF. Filled out from reference TRBV7-9 and TRBJ1-1, the complete variable domain reads DTGVSQNPRHKITKRGQNVTFRCDPISEHNRLYWYRQTLGQGPEFLTYFQNEAQLEKSRLLSDRFSAERPKGSFSTLEIQRTEQGDSAMYLCASSQGRIGSRWGEAFFGQGTRLTVV.

J is TRBJ2-3 and V is TRBV15, with 8 bases matching TRBD2. This CDR3 is built from 21 residues. Germline V lookup: CDR1 LNHNV, CDR2 YYDKDF (reference sequence). With 0 bases clipped from V and 0 bases from J, the junction kept 17 bases outside the gene matches. The CDR3 sequence: CATSRDKGHTLLAVSTDTQYF. CDR3 DNA sequence: TGTGCCACCAGCAGAGATAAAGGACATACTCTACTAGCGGTTAGCACAGATACGCAGTATTTT.